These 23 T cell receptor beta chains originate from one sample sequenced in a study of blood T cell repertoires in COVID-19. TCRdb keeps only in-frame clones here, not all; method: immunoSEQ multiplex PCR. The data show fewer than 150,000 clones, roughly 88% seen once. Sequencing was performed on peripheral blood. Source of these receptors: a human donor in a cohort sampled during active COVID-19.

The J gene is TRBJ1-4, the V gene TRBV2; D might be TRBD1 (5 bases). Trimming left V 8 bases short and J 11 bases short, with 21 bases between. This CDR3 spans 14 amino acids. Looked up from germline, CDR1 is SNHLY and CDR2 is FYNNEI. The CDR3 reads CASCSRDYKKKLFF. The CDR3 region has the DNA TGTGCCAGCTGTTCAAGGGACTACAAGAAGAAACTGTTTTTT.

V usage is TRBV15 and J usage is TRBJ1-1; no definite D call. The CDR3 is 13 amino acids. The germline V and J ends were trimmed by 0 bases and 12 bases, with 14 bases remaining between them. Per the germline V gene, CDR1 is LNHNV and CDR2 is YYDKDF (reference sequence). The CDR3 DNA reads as TGTGCCACCAGCAGAGACAGGTTCGTGGAAACTTTCTTT. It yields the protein CATSRDRFVETFF.

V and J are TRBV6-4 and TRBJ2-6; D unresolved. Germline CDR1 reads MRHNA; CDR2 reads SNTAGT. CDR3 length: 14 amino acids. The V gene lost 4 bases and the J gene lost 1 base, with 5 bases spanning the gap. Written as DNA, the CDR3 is TGTGCCAGCAGTGCGGTATCTGGGGCCAACGTCCTGACTTTC. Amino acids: CASSAVSGANVLTF.

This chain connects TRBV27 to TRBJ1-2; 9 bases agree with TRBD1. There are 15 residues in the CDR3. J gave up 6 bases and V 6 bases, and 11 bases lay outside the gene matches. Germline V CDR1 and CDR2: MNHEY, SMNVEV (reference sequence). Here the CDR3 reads CASRTQGARGNGYTF. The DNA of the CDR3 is TGTGCCAGCAGGACACAGGGGGCCCGGGGAAATGGCTACACCTTC.

CDR3 in DNA: TGTGCCAGCAGCTTATTTGGGACAGAAGCCTACGAGCAGTACTTC. This codes for CASSLFGTEAYEQYF. The chain uses TRBV7-2 and TRBJ2-7; 7 bases match TRBD1. J lost 2 bases, V lost 2 bases, and 6 bases had no gene match. The CDR3 loop spans 15 amino acids. From germline, CDR1 is SGHTA and CDR2 FQGNSA.

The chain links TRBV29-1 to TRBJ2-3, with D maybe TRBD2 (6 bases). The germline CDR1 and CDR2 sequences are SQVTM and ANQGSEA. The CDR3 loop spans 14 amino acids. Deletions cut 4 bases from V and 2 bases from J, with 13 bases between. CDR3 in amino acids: CSVAEGRITDTQYF. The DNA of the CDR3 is TGCAGCGTTGCGGAGGGACGGATCACAGATACGCAGTATTTT.

The CDR3 nucleotides read TGCGCCAGCAGCTTGACAGGGGCTGGGGCCAACGTCCTGACTTTC. Protein sequence: CASSLTGAGANVLTF. The V call is TRBV5-1, the J call TRBJ2-6; 7 bases fit TRBD1. Germline loops: CDR1 SGHRS, CDR2 YFSETQ. Trimming removed 1 base from V and 2 bases from J; junction bases left unmatched: 0. This CDR3 has 15 residues.

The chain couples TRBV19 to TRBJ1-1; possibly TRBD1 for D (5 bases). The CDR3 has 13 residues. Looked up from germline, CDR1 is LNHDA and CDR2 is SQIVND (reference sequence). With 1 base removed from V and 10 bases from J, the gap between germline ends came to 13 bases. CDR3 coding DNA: TGTGCCAGTAGTATAGCAGGGATAGTAGGAGCTTTCTTT. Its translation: CASSIAGIVGAFF.

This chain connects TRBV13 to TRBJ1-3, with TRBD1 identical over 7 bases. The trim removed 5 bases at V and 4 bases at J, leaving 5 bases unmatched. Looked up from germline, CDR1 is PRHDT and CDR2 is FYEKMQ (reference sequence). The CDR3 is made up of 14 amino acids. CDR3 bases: TGTGCCAGCAGCACAGGGGTTCGAGGAAACACCATATATTTT. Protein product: CASSTGVRGNTIYF.

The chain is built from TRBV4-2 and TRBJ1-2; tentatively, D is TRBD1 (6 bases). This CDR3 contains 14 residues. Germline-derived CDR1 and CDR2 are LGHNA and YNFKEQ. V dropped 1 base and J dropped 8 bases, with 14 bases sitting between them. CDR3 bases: TGTGCCAGCAGCCAAGTTGACAGGAATGGCGGCTACACCTTC. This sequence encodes CASSQVDRNGGYTF.

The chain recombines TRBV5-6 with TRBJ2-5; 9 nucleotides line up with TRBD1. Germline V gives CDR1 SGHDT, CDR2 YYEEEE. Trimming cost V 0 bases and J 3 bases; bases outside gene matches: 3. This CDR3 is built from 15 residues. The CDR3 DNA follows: TGTGCCAGCAGCTTGGCGCGGGACAGGGAAGAGACCCAGTACTTC. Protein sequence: CASSLARDREETQYF.

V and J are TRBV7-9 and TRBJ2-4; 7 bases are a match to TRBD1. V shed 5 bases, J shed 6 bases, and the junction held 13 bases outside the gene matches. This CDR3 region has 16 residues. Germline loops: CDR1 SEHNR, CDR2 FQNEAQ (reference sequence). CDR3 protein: CASSPWDKGALNIQYF. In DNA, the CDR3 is TGTGCCAGCAGCCCTTGGGACAAGGGGGCCCTAAACATTCAGTACTTC. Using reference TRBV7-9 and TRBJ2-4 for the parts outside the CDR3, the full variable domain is DTGVSQNPRHKITKRGQNVTFRCDPISEHNRLYWYRQTLGQGPEFLTYFQNEAQLEKSRLLSDRFSAERPKGSFSTLEIQRTEQGDSAMYLCASSPWDKGALNIQYFGAGTRLSVL.

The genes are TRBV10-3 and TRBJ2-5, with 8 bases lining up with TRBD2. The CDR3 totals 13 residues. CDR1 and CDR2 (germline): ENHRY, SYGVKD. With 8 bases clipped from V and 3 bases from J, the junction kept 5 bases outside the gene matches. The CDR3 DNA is TGTGCCATCTCTCTCGGGGGGGAAGAGACCCAGTACTTC. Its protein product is CAISLGGEETQYF.

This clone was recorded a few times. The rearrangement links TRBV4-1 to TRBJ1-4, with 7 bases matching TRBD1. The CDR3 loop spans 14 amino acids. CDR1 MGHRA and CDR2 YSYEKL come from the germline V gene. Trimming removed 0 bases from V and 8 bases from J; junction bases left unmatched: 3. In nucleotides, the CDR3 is TGCGCCAGCAGCCAAGAGGCCAGGGGGGAAAAACTGTTTTTT. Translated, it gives CASSQEARGEKLFF.

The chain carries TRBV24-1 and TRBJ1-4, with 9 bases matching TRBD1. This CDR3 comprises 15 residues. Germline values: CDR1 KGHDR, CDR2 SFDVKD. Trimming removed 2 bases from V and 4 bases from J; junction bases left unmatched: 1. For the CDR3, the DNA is TGTGCCACCAGTGATTCGGGACAGGGTAATGAAAAACTGTTTTTT. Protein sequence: CATSDSGQGNEKLFF.

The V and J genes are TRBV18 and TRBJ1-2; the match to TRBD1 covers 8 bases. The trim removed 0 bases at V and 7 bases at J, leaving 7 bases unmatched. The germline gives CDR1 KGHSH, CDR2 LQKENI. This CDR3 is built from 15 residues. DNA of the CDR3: TGTGCCAGCTCACCACCGTGGGGACAGGCTGCTGGCTACACCTTC. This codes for CASSPPWGQAAGYTF. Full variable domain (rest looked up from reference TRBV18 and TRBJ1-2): NAGVMQNPRHLVRRRGQEARLRCSPMKGHSHVYWYRQLPEEGLKFMVYLQKENIIDESGMPKERFSAEFPKEGPSILRIQQVVRGDSAAYFCASSPPWGQAAGYTFGSGTRLTVV.

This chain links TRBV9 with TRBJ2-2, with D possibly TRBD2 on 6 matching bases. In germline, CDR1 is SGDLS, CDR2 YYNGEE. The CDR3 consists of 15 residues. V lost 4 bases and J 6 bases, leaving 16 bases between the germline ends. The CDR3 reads CASSPGPSGAGELFF. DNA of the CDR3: TGTGCCAGCAGCCCGGGGCCGTCGGGGGCCGGGGAGCTGTTTTTT. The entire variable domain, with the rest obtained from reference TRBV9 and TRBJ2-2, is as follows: DSGVTQTPKHLITATGQRVTLRCSPRSGDLSVYWYQQSLDQGLQFLIQYYNGEERAKGNILERFSAQQFPDLHSELNLSSLELGDSALYFCASSPGPSGAGELFFGEGSRLTVL.

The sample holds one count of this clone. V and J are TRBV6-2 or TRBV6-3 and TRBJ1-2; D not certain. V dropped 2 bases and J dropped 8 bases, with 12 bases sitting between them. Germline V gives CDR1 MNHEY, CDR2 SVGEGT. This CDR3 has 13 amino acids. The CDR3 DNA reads TGTGCCAGCAGTTACCTGGCGGGCCGGGGCTACACCTTC. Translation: CASSYLAGRGYTF.

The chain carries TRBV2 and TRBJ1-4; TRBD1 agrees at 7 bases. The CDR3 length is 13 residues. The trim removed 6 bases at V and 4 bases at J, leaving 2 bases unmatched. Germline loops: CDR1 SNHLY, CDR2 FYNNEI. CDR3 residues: CASSRDSNEKLFF. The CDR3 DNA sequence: TGTGCCAGCAGCCGGGACAGTAATGAAAAACTGTTTTTT.

The CDR3 is CASSLEDRGYTEAFF. The CDR3 DNA reads as TGCGCCAGCAGCTTGGAGGACAGGGGTTACACTGAAGCTTTCTTT. The chain recombines TRBV5-1 with TRBJ1-1; 9 bases map to TRBD1. This CDR3 contains 15 residues. V lost 0 bases, J lost 3 bases, and 3 bases stayed unmatched. From germline, CDR1 is SGHRS and CDR2 YFSETQ.

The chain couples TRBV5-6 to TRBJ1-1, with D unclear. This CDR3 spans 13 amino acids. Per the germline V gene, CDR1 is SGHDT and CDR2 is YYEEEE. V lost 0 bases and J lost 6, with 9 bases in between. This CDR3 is CASSLGEWAEAFF. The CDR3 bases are TGTGCCAGCAGCTTGGGGGAGTGGGCTGAAGCTTTCTTT.

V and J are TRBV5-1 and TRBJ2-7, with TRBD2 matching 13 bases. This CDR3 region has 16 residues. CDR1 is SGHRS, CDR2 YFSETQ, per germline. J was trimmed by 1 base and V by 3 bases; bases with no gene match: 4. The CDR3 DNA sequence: TGCGCCAGCAGCTGGGGACTAGCGGGGAGTTCCTACGAGCAGTACTTC. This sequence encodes CASSWGLAGSSYEQYF.

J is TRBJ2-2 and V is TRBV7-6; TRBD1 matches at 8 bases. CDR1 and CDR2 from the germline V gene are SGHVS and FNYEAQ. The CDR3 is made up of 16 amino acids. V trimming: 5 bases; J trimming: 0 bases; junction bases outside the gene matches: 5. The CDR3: CASSPQTGANTGELFF. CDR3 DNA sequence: TGTGCCAGCAGCCCACAGACAGGGGCGAACACCGGGGAGCTGTTTTTT.